This T cell receptor (beta chain) was identified during a study of blood T cell repertoires in COVID-19. A remark on this clone: The same CDR3 arises from other DNA sequences in this sample as well.

Repertoires were generated with immunoSEQ multiplex PCR, while TCRdb's copy carries only in-frame clones and drops some. Among 55,000 to 70,000 clones listed, approximately 78% were seen once. Germline loops: CDR1 MNHEY, CDR2 SVGAGI. CDR3 length: 13 amino acids. Trimming cost V 9 bases and J 3 bases; bases outside gene matches: 7. Sample: peripheral blood. This receptor was identified in a man older than 75 with acute or convalescent COVID-19. The chain is built from TRBV6-5 and TRBJ1-2; 7 nucleotides align to TRBD1. The CDR3 loop is CASTTTGDYGYTF. CDR3 nucleotides: TGTGCCAGTACAACTACAGGGGACTATGGCTACACCTTC.